The source of this T cell receptor (beta chain) is a study of shared clonotypes between healthy human individuals. This table comes from immunoSEQ multiplex PCR, and its TCRdb copy is limited to in-frame clones, with some not included. The table records a few million clones, about 94% of them present only once. Germline CDR1 reads ENHRY; CDR2 reads SYGVKD. The junction had 13 bases not matched to a gene; V was cut back by 8 bases and J by 6 bases. CDR3 length equals 16 residues. Regarding the study as a whole: Donors were few, which limited the genetic and exposure-history diversity represented. In a few donors, around 5.5% of naive CD4 clonotypes appeared in common.

In the case of this clone: What it binds is unknown.

In the naive CD8 group, cells lacked CD45RO and were positively selected for CCR7, so terminally differentiated effector memory CD45RA+ cells were left out. Healthy HIV-negative adults with no recent acute infections or vaccinations were recruited as donors. The sequence came from a man between 18 and 35 years old in good health. Some clones in this sample may be carry-over from other donors' samples. The sequencing input was naive CD8+ T cells from PBMCs. The chain couples TRBV10-3 to TRBJ2-1; 10 bases line up with TRBD2. The CDR3 loop is CAIRLAGESGGNEQFF. The CDR3 coding sequence is TGTGCCATCCGGCTAGCGGGAGAATCAGGGGGCAATGAGCAGTTCTTC.